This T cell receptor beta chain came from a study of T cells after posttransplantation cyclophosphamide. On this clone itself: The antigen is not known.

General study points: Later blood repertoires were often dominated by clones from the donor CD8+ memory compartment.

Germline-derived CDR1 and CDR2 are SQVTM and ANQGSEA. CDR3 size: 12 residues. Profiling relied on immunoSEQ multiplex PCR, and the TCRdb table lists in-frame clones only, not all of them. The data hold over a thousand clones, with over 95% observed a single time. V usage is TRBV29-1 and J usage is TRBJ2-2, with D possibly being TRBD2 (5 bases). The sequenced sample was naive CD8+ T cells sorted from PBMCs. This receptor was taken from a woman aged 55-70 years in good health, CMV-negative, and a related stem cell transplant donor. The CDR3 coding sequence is TGCAGACCCCGACTACCCCTCGGGGAGCTGTTTTTT. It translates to CRPRLPLGELFF.